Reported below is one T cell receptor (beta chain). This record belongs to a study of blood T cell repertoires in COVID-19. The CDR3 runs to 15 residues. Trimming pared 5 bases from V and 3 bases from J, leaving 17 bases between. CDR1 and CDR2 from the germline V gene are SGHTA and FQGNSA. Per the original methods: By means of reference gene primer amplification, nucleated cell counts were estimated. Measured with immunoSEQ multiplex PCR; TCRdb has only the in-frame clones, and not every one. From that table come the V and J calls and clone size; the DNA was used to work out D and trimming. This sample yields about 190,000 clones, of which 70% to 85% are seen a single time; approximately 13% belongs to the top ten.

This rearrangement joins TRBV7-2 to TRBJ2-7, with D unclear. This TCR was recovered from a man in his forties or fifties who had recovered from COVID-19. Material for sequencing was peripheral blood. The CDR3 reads CASSKSPFTIYEQYF. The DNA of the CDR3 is TGTGCCAGCAGCAAAAGTCCATTTACTATCTACGAGCAGTACTTC. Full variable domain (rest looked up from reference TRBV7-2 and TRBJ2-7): GAGVSQSPSNKVTEKGKDVELRCDPISGHTALYWYRQSLGQGLEFLIYFQGNSAPDKSGLPSDRFSAERTGGSVSTLTIQRTQQEDSAVYLCASSKSPFTIYEQYFGPGTRLTVT.